The 31 T cell receptor beta chains presented below share a single source sample, sequenced in a study of shared clonotypes between healthy human individuals. Profiling relied on immunoSEQ multiplex PCR, and the TCRdb table lists in-frame clones only, not all of them. The sample lists about 2.4 million clones; roughly 93% were seen once. Sequenced input: naive CD4+ T cells from PBMCs. Subset noted: CD45RA+ positively selected. Receptors originate from a man aged 18 to 30 in good health. Some clones in this sample may be carry-over from other donors' samples.

This rearrangement joins TRBV14 to TRBJ2-7; maybe TRBD1 (7 bases). The CDR3 length is 17 residues. V lost 1 base, J lost 3 bases, and 19 bases lay in between. Germline V gene lookup returns CDR1 SGHDN and CDR2 FVKESK. CDR3 sequence reads: CASSQAAPTGRIYEQYF. CDR3 in DNA: TGTGCCAGCAGCCAAGCCGCGCCGACAGGGAGGATCTACGAGCAGTACTTC.

The V call is TRBV7-3, the J call TRBJ2-1; TRBD2 aligns across 8 bases. The CDR3 length is 15 residues. Germline loops: CDR1 SGHTA, CDR2 FQGTGA. V trimming: 2 bases; J trimming: 8 bases; junction bases outside the gene matches: 8. The CDR3 protein is CASSLVPSGLDEQFF. The CDR3 bases are TGTGCCAGCAGCTTAGTTCCTAGCGGGCTCGATGAGCAGTTCTTC.

The V call is TRBV7-9, the J call TRBJ1-5, with D unclear. The CDR3 length is 12 residues. V lost 0 bases and J lost 9, with 6 bases in between. Germline V gene lookup returns CDR1 SEHNR and CDR2 FQNEAQ (reference sequence). In nucleotides, the CDR3 is TGTGCCAGCAGCTTAGCCGGAGGGCCCCAGCATTTT. This sequence encodes CASSLAGGPQHF.

The chain joins TRBV5-6 to TRBJ2-7; D is possibly TRBD2 (5 bases). Looked up from germline, CDR1 is SGHDT and CDR2 is YYEEEE. V gave up 2 bases and J gave up 7 bases, with 10 bases separating them. This CDR3 region has 12 residues. The CDR3: CASSFSRGEQYF. The CDR3 DNA sequence: TGTGCCAGCAGCTTCTCACGGGGAGAGCAGTACTTC.

The V gene is TRBV19, the J gene TRBJ2-5, with D maybe TRBD1 (5 bases). CDR1 is LNHDA and CDR2 is SQIVND in the germline V gene (reference sequence). This CDR3 contains 16 residues. The V gene lost 1 base and the J gene lost 4 bases, with 16 bases spanning the gap. The CDR3 reads CASSIVGARGAETQYF. The CDR3 DNA reads TGTGCCAGTAGTATAGTAGGGGCAAGGGGCGCAGAGACCCAGTACTTC.

The V call is TRBV11-3, the J call TRBJ2-1; D could derive from TRBD1 or TRBD2 (6 bases each). CDR1 and CDR2 from the germline V gene are SGHNT and YENEEA. V was trimmed by 5 bases and J by 7 bases, leaving 15 bases between them. The CDR3 runs to 14 residues. CDR3 amino acids: CASSTGRGVNEQFF. The CDR3 nucleotides are TGTGCCAGCAGCACAGGGCGGGGTGTAAATGAGCAGTTCTTC.

The chain uses TRBV29-1 and TRBJ1-2; no reliable D call. With 4 bases removed from V and 2 bases from J, the gap between germline ends came to 14 bases. In germline, CDR1 is SQVTM, CDR2 ANQGSEA. CDR3 length: 14 residues. The CDR3 bases are TGCAGCGTTGTGTTGCTCGCGGGAAACTATGGCTACACCTTC. Its protein is CSVVLLAGNYGYTF.

The V gene is TRBV6-1, the J gene TRBJ1-2; no clear D. Trimming pared 2 bases from V and 7 bases from J, leaving 14 bases between. Germline CDR1 is MNHNS and CDR2 is SASEGT. This CDR3 is built from 14 residues. The CDR3 nucleotides read TGTGCCAGCAGTGAAAGCCAGAACTACGGTGGCTACACCTTC. This encodes CASSESQNYGGYTF.

The V gene is TRBV7-3, the J gene TRBJ1-1; 8 nucleotides line up with TRBD1. This CDR3 is built from 14 residues. The V gene end was trimmed by 5 bases and the J gene end by 5 bases; junction bases not matched to a gene: 7. Germline V gene lookup returns CDR1 SGHTA and CDR2 FQGTGA. The CDR3 coding sequence is TGTGCCAGCAGCAGTGCGACAGGGGAAACTGAAGCTTTCTTT. It codes for CASSSATGETEAFF.

CDR3 nucleotides: TGTGCCAGCAGTGGGGGACTAGCGGGATACAATGAGCAGTTCTTC. It codes for CASSGGLAGYNEQFF. The chain carries TRBV6-5 and TRBJ2-1; TRBD2 matches 13 bases. Germline V gene sequence: CDR1 MNHEY, CDR2 SVGAGI. V lost 5 bases, J lost 4 bases, and 2 bases stayed unmatched. This CDR3 spans 15 amino acids.

This chain joins TRBV7-2 and TRBJ2-7, with 8 nucleotides matching TRBD2. The CDR3 contains 15 residues. The germline V gene has CDR1 SGHTA and CDR2 FQGNSA. Trimming removed 1 base from V and 3 bases from J; junction bases left unmatched: 5. CDR3 sequence: CASSLGSSGYYEQYF. In nucleotides, the CDR3 is TGTGCCAGCAGCTTAGGTTCTAGCGGGTACTACGAGCAGTACTTC.

The chain uses TRBV7-9 and TRBJ1-2; D gene ambiguous. There are 13 residues in the CDR3. Trimming took 1 base from V and 7 from J, leaving 10 bases between them. CDR1 is SEHNR and CDR2 is FQNEAQ in the germline V gene (reference sequence). CDR3 sequence reads: CASSLESGVGYTF. The CDR3 region has the DNA TGTGCCAGCAGCTTAGAGTCTGGGGTTGGCTACACCTTC. The full variable domain, with the rest looked up from reference TRBV7-9 and TRBJ1-2, is DTGVSQNPRHKITKRGQNVTFRCDPISEHNRLYWYRQTLGQGPEFLTYFQNEAQLEKSRLLSDRFSAERPKGSFSTLEIQRTEQGDSAMYLCASSLESGVGYTFGSGTRLTVV.

The chain is built from TRBV18 and TRBJ2-1; 9 nucleotides match TRBD1. The V gene's germline CDR1 is KGHSH and CDR2 LQKENI. With V trimmed by 4 bases and J by 0 bases, 13 bases remained unmatched. The CDR3 runs to 19 residues. The CDR3 bases are TGTGCCAGCTCACGGATACAGGGGGCGAGCTTCAGCTCCTACAATGAGCAGTTCTTC. Its translation is CASSRIQGASFSSYNEQFF.

The rearrangement joins TRBV15 to TRBJ2-3, with TRBD2 matching 11 bases. The V segment lost 0 bases and the J segment 4 bases; nucleotides outside the gene matches: 12. Germline-derived CDR1 and CDR2 are LNHNV and YYDKDF (reference sequence). The CDR3 is 19 amino acids. Here the CDR3 reads CATSRDLTSGDGGPDTQYF. The DNA of the CDR3 is TGTGCCACCAGCAGAGATCTGACTAGCGGGGATGGGGGGCCAGATACGCAGTATTTT.

The V and J genes are TRBV30 and TRBJ2-7; 7 bases line up with TRBD1. V dropped 0 bases and J dropped 3; count of bases not matched to a gene: 5. Germline values: CDR1 GTSNPN, CDR2 SVGIG (reference sequence). The CDR3 contains 14 residues. The CDR3 loop is CAWSVGQGVYEQYF. CDR3 DNA sequence: TGTGCCTGGAGTGTTGGTCAGGGGGTCTACGAGCAGTACTTC. Together with reference TRBV30 and TRBJ2-7, the CDR3 gives the full variable domain: SQTIHQWPATLVQPVGSPLSLECTVEGTSNPNLYWYRQAAGRGLQLLFYSVGIGQISSEVPQNLSASRPQDRQFILSSKKLLLSDSGFYLCAWSVGQGVYEQYFGPGTRLTVT.

This rearrangement joins TRBV30 to TRBJ2-7; D not resolved. Between the trimmed V and J ends, which lost 1 base and 1 base, there was a span of 8 bases. Looked up from germline, CDR1 is GTSNPN and CDR2 is SVGIG (reference sequence). The CDR3 has 13 amino acids. Written as DNA, the CDR3 is TGTGCCTGGAGTGCCCAGCCGTCCTACGAGCAGTACTTC. It is translated as CAWSAQPSYEQYF.

The chain has TRBV19 and TRBJ2-7; the match to TRBD1 covers 9 bases. V lost 3 bases, J lost 1 base, and 7 bases stayed unmatched. CDR1 and CDR2 from the germline V gene are LNHDA and SQIVND (reference sequence). The CDR3 is made up of 16 amino acids. CDR3 DNA sequence: TGTGCCAGTAGTATTCAACCCGGGACAGGGTCCTACGAGCAGTACTTC. Translation gives CASSIQPGTGSYEQYF.

On this clone: This specimen includes other DNA sequences encoding the same CDR3. This chain connects TRBV2 to TRBJ1-5; TRBD1 is a possible D gene (6 bases). V lost 8 bases and J lost 1, with 9 bases in between. This CDR3 has 13 residues. Germline lookup yields CDR1 SNHLY and CDR2 FYNNEI. The CDR3 loop is CASRGQSNQPQHF. The CDR3 region has the DNA TGTGCCAGCCGTGGACAGAGCAATCAGCCCCAGCATTTT.

This clone came up once. In the same sample, other DNA sequences code for this CDR3. V usage is TRBV19 and J usage is TRBJ1-4, with 7 bases lining up with TRBD1. The V gene's germline CDR1 is LNHDA and CDR2 SQIVND (reference sequence). This CDR3 comprises 14 residues. V lost 6 bases to trimming and J lost 5 bases; unmatched junction nucleotides: 6. Here the CDR3 DNA reads TGTGCCAGTAGGGGGGACAGACCGAATGAAAAACTGTTTTTT. This encodes CASRGDRPNEKLFF. Based on the CDR3 plus reference TRBV19 and TRBJ1-4, the full variable domain is DGGITQSPKYLFRKEGQNVTLSCEQNLNHDAMYWYRQDPGQGLRLIYYSQIVNDFQKGDIAEGYSVSREKKESFPLTVTSAQKNPTAFYLCASRGDRPNEKLFFGSGTQLSVL.

The chain combines TRBV30 with TRBJ1-6; 10 nucleotides agree with TRBD1. Germline-derived CDR1 and CDR2 are GTSNPN and SVGIG (reference sequence). The CDR3 has 19 amino acids. The V segment lost 4 bases and the J segment 7 bases; nucleotides outside the gene matches: 19. DNA for the CDR3: TGTGCCTGGACCCCCACCCGCGTTAGCCGGGACAGGGGAAATTCACCCCTCCACTTT. It encodes CAWTPTRVSRDRGNSPLHF.

This clone has only one observation. The chain combines TRBV6-4 with TRBJ2-1; 7 nucleotides agree with TRBD2. This CDR3 is built from 16 residues. V shed 0 bases and J 7 bases; nucleotides not matched to a gene: 9. Germline V gene sequence: CDR1 MRHNA, CDR2 SNTAGT. The CDR3 reads CASSDSAGARGNEQFF. The CDR3 nucleotides are TGTGCCAGCAGTGACTCGGCGGGAGCCCGTGGAAATGAGCAGTTCTTC.

The chain is built from TRBV19 and TRBJ1-2; 7 nucleotides line up with TRBD1. The CDR3 spans 13 residues. From germline, CDR1 is LNHDA and CDR2 SQIVND (reference sequence). Trimming at V came to 4 bases and at J to 4 bases, leaving 3 bases not matched to a gene. CDR3 nucleotide sequence: TGTGCCAGTAGTAACAGGGGACTCTATGGCTACACCTTC. It encodes CASSNRGLYGYTF.

The chain combines TRBV7-2 with TRBJ2-7; D possibly corresponds to TRBD1 (6 bases). Trimming left V 4 bases short and J 4 bases short, with 17 bases between. In germline, CDR1 is SGHTA, CDR2 FQGNSA. The CDR3 has 15 residues. This chain's CDR3 is CASSYDRSGWYEQYF. CDR3 DNA: TGTGCCAGCAGCTACGACAGGTCCGGGTGGTACGAGCAGTACTTC.

This clone was counted only a few times. Other DNA variants within this sample encode the same CDR3. The chain employs TRBV5-1 and TRBJ1-1; D is unclear. Per germline, CDR1 SGHRS and CDR2 YFSETQ. V lost 0 bases to trimming and J lost 1 base, with 7 bases between them. The CDR3 is 14 residues long. The CDR3 loop reads CASSLDRANTEAFF. The CDR3 DNA is TGCGCCAGCAGCTTGGATCGGGCGAACACTGAAGCTTTCTTT.

This chain uses TRBV30 with TRBJ2-7; D tentatively fits TRBD1 or TRBD2 (5 bases each). Trimming cost V 8 bases and J 0 bases, with 17 bases left between them. This CDR3 spans 14 amino acids. Germline CDR1 reads GTSNPN; CDR2 reads SVGIG (reference sequence). As DNA, the CDR3 is TGTGCCCGCTCCCCGGGACCCAGCTCCTACGAGCAGTACTTC. This encodes CARSPGPSSYEQYF.

The chain employs TRBV10-3 and TRBJ2-5, with D possibly matching TRBD2 (5 bases). The CDR3 runs to 13 residues. Germline V gene data show CDR1 as ENHRY and CDR2 as SYGVKD. V gave up 4 bases and J gave up 5 bases, with 11 bases separating them. The CDR3 DNA is TGTGCCATCAGTGGGACTCCTCACGAGACCCAGTACTTC. It codes for CAISGTPHETQYF.

The chain uses TRBV18 and TRBJ2-7; D possibly matches TRBD1 or TRBD2 (5 bases each). The CDR3 consists of 14 residues. Germline CDR1 reads KGHSH; CDR2 reads LQKENI. V gave up 5 bases and J gave up 0 bases, with 11 bases separating them. For the CDR3, the DNA is TGTGCCAGCTCATTGGGGGTAAGCTCCTACGAGCAGTACTTC. Its translation: CASSLGVSSYEQYF.

The genes are TRBV21-1 and TRBJ2-5. TRBV21-1 is an annotated pseudogene. The CDR3 totals 13 residues. As DNA, the CDR3 is TGTGCCAGCATCCAGGGACGGTCCGAGACCCAGTACTTC. Its translation is CASIQGRSETQYF.

The chain recombines TRBV28 with TRBJ2-5; 9 bases fit TRBD2. Germline-derived CDR1 and CDR2 are MDHEN and SYDVKM. This CDR3 is built from 14 residues. Unmatched junction bases numbered 4, after V lost 4 bases and J lost 4 bases. CDR3 DNA: TGTGCCAGCAGTTGGCGGGAGGGCCTAGAGACCCAGTACTTC. Translated: CASSWREGLETQYF. Looking up the rest from reference TRBV28 and TRBJ2-5 gives the full variable domain: DVKVTQSSRYLVKRTGEKVFLECVQDMDHENMFWYRQDPGLGLRLIYFSYDVKMKEKGDIPEGYSVSREKKERFSLILESASTNQTSMYLCASSWREGLETQYFGPGTRLLVL.

The V gene is TRBV28, the J gene TRBJ1-5; TRBD1 is a possible D gene (6 bases). In germline, CDR1 is MDHEN, CDR2 SYDVKM. The germline V and J ends were trimmed by 7 bases and 9 bases, with 16 bases remaining between them. This CDR3 spans 13 amino acids. The CDR3 DNA is TGTGCCAGCACTACGGGTCGGGACATGCCCCAGCATTTT. The encoded protein is CASTTGRDMPQHF.

This chain connects TRBV28 to TRBJ2-7, with 7 bases fitting TRBD1. This CDR3 region has 12 residues. Germline loops: CDR1 MDHEN, CDR2 SYDVKM. After removal of 4 bases from V and 5 bases from J, the junction contained 2 bases not matched to a gene. CDR3 nucleotides: TGTGCCAGCAGTTACGACAGGGACGAGCAGTACTTC. Amino acids: CASSYDRDEQYF.